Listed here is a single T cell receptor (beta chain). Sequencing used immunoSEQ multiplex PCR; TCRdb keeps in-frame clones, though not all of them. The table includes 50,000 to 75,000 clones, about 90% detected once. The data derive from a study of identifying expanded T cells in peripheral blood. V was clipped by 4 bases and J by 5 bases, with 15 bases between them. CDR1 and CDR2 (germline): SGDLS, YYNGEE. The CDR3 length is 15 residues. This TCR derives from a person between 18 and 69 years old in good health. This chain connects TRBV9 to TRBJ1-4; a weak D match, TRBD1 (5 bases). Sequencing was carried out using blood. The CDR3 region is CASSFGTGTNEKLFF. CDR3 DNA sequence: TGTGCCAGCAGCTTCGGGACGGGGACGAATGAAAAACTGTTTTTT.